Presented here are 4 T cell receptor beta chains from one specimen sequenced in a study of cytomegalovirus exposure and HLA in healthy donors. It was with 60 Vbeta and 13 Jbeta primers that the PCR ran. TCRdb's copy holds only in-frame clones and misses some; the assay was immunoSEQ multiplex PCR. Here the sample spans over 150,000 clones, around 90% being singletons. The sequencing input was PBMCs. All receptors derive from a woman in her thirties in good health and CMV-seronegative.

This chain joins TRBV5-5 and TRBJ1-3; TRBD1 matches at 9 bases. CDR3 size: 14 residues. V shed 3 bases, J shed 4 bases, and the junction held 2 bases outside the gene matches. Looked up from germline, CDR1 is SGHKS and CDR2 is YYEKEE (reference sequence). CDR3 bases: TGTGCCAGCAGCTACAGGGGGCCGGGAAACACCATATATTTT. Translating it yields CASSYRGPGNTIYF.

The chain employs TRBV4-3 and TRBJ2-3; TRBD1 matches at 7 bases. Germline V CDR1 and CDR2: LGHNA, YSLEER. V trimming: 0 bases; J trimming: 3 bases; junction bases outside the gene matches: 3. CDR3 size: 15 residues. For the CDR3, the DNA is TGCGCCAGCAGCCAAGATCACAGGGGAACAGATACGCAGTATTTT. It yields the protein CASSQDHRGTDTQYF.

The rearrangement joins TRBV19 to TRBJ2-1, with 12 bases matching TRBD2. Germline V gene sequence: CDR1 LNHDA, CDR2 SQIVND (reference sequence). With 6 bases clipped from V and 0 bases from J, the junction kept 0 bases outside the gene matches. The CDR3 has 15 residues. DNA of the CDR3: TGTGCCAGTAGGACTAGCGGGAGCTCCTACAATGAGCAGTTCTTC. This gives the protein CASRTSGSSYNEQFF.

This CDR3 is CASRIDRGAEAFF. The CDR3 coding sequence is TGTGCCAGCAGAATCGACAGGGGGGCTGAAGCTTTCTTT. This rearrangement joins TRBV27 to TRBJ1-1; 9 positions match TRBD1. V lost 6 bases, J lost 6 bases, and 5 bases stayed unmatched. Germline CDR1 and CDR2: MNHEY and SMNVEV (reference sequence). The CDR3 extends over 13 amino acids.